Below, 30 T cell receptor beta chains from the same sample are listed, as sequenced in a study of CD8 T cells in ankylosing spondylitis. TCRdb ran MiXCR on the 5' RACE reads and lists one entry per CDR3 protein. The sample contains more than 250,000 distinct CDR3 sequences, about 9.9% of which appear only once. The sequenced sample consisted of blood, either unsorted or a sorted T cell fraction (not recorded which). The source of these receptors is a female donor with ankylosing spondylitis or in good health (not recorded which).

This clonotype showed up many times. The genes are TRBV10-2 and TRBJ1-2, with 9 bases matching TRBD1. Losses at the gene ends were 1 base for V and 5 bases for J; bases not matched to a gene: 2. Germline V gene data show CDR1 as WSHSY and CDR2 as SAAADI. The CDR3 extends over 14 amino acids. In DNA form, the CDR3 reads TGCGCCAGCAGTGAGTTGACAGGGGGTTATGGCTACACCTTC. Residues: CASSELTGGYGYTF.

This clonotype was observed a few times. The CDR3 DNA sequence: TGCGCCAGCAGGGTCGACAGGGGAGGGGAGACCCAGTACTTC. This sequence encodes CASRVDRGGETQYF. This chain joins TRBV10-1 and TRBJ2-5; TRBD1 is a possible D gene (8 bases). From germline, CDR1 is WNHNN and CDR2 SYGVQD (reference sequence). The CDR3 runs to 14 residues. With 6 bases removed from V and 5 bases from J, the gap between germline ends came to 16 bases.

This clonotype was picked up a small number of times. The chain employs TRBV7-3 and TRBJ2-2, with D possibly being TRBD1 (6 bases). Trimming stripped 5 bases from V and 1 base from J, with 14 bases between. This CDR3 has 16 amino acids. In germline, CDR1 is SGHTA, CDR2 FQGTGA. CDR3 nucleotide sequence: TGTGCCAGCAGCCATCACGGACAGATGAACACCGGGGAGCTGTTTTTT. Translated, it gives CASSHHGQMNTGELFF.

This clonotype was counted only a few times. A junction end diverges from the germline sequence, so it may reflect a read error. The rearrangement links TRBV6-5 to TRBJ2-3; 8 nucleotides align to TRBD2. CDR3 length: 14 amino acids. Germline V gene lookup returns CDR1 MNHEY and CDR2 SVGAGI. The chain's CDR3 is CASSYGHISGARHF. Here the CDR3 DNA reads TGTGCCAGCAGTTACGGCCATATTAGCGGGGCGAGACATTTT.

This clonotype has ten or more counts. The rearrangement uses TRBV20-1 and TRBJ1-5, with D perhaps matching TRBD1 (6 bases). This CDR3 has 20 residues. Trimming stripped 0 bases from V and 2 bases from J, with 26 bases between. Germline V CDR1 and CDR2: DFQATT, SNEGSKA (reference sequence). CDR3 coding DNA: TGCAGTGCTAGAGATAGGGGGGGGGACATATGGGATATTGGCAATCAGCCCCAGCATTTT. Translation gives CSARDRGGDIWDIGNQPQHF.

This clonotype was counted at least ten times. The chain employs TRBV20-1 and TRBJ2-5; 11 bases are a match to TRBD2. The CDR3 runs 14 residues. Germline assignment: CDR1 DFQATT and CDR2 SNEGSKA (reference sequence). V dropped 5 bases and J dropped 4; count of bases not matched to a gene: 6. The CDR3 DNA reads as TGCAGTGCTTCAACTAGCGGGAGCGGAGAGACCCAGTACTTC. This codes for CSASTSGSGETQYF.

The chain recombines TRBV12-3 or TRBV12-4 with TRBJ1-1; D not resolved. The length of the CDR3 is 15 residues. The ends were cut back, 0 bases at V and 6 bases at J, with 14 bases in the middle. The chain's CDR3 is CASSLAQRRDAEAFF. In DNA, the CDR3 is TGTGCCAGCAGTTTAGCGCAGAGGAGGGATGCTGAAGCTTTCTTT.

This clonotype turned up a few times. This chain links TRBV25-1 with TRBJ2-7, with D perhaps TRBD1 (6 bases). V lost 5 bases to trimming and J lost 3 bases, with 20 bases between them. The CDR3 contains 16 residues. The germline CDR1 and CDR2 sequences are MGHDK and SYGVNS. The CDR3 sequence is CASSPLGVGGHYEQYF. The CDR3 DNA follows: TGTGCCAGCAGTCCTCTGGGGGTTGGGGGACACTACGAGCAGTACTTC.

This clonotype was recorded many times. This chain connects TRBV15 to TRBJ1-3; D gene uncertain. CDR1 and CDR2 (germline): LNHNV, YYDKDF (reference sequence). V lost 4 bases to trimming and J lost 6 bases, with 16 bases between them. The CDR3 has 15 residues. CDR3: CATSMAGFKSNTIYF. The CDR3 DNA is TGTGCCACCAGCATGGCCGGATTCAAGTCAAACACCATATATTTT.

As to this clonotype: No conserved phenylalanine or tryptophan ends this CDR3, so it is likely a read error. The genes are TRBV11-2 and TRBJ1-1, with 9 bases identical to TRBD1. In germline, CDR1 is SGHAT, CDR2 FQNNGV. The CDR3 length is 18 residues. After removal of 1 base from V and 1 base from J, the junction contained 10 bases not matched to a gene. In nucleotides, the CDR3 is TGTGCCAGCAGCTTAGGCAGTTGGGGACAGGGTCGGAACACTGAAGCTTTCCTT. The encoded protein is CASSLGSWGQGRNTEAFL.

This clonotype occurred a few times. The chain is built from TRBV10-3 and TRBJ2-5; no clear D gene. Per germline, CDR1 ENHRY and CDR2 SYGVKD. V shed 2 bases and J shed 9 bases, with 16 bases lying between them. The CDR3 sequence is 14 residues long. CDR3 coding DNA: TGTGCCATCAGTGAGGGTCAAGGCCAAGGTGCCCAGTACTTC. This codes for CAISEGQGQGAQYF.

There are many counts of this clonotype. The chain links TRBV20-1 to TRBJ1-1, with D uncertain. V lost 0 bases to trimming and J lost 1 base, with 12 bases between them. Germline CDR1 reads DFQATT; CDR2 reads SNEGSKA (reference sequence). CDR3 length: 15 amino acids. CDR3 DNA sequence: TGCAGTGCTAGAGACCCGGATGGGAGGAACACTGAAGCTTTCTTT. Amino acids: CSARDPDGRNTEAFF.

This clonotype was seen many times. This chain uses TRBV5-1 with TRBJ1-6; 7 positions match TRBD1. Trimming at V came to 2 bases and at J to 9 bases, leaving 14 bases not matched to a gene. Germline CDR1 SGHRS, CDR2 YFSETQ. CDR3 length: 17 residues. CDR3 in amino acids: CASSFYSTGQTRSPLHF. DNA for the CDR3: TGCGCCAGCAGCTTTTATTCGACAGGGCAAACTCGTTCACCCCTCCACTTT.

This clonotype was detected many times. The rearrangement links TRBV6-1 to TRBJ2-5; a possible D gene is TRBD2 (6 bases). The CDR3 length is 15 residues. CDR1 MNHNS and CDR2 SASEGT come from the germline V gene. Trimming pared 6 bases from V and 2 bases from J, leaving 16 bases between. The CDR3 DNA is TGTGCCAGCAGGCGCTCGGGACTCGAACAAGAGACCCAGTACTTC. This codes for CASRRSGLEQETQYF.

This clonotype was picked up a small number of times. The rearrangement uses TRBV6-2 or TRBV6-3 and TRBJ2-6; D remains unclear. CDR1 and CDR2 from the germline V gene are MNHEY and SVGEGT. V lost 6 bases to trimming and J lost 0 bases, with 9 bases between them. The CDR3 spans 15 residues. This CDR3 is CASSPLYSGANVLTF. Written as DNA, the CDR3 is TGTGCCAGCAGCCCCCTGTACTCTGGGGCCAACGTCCTGACTTTC.

At least ten counts were recorded for this clonotype. The gene calls are TRBV20-1 and TRBJ2-7; D unresolved. The CDR3 length is 11 residues. V was trimmed by 4 bases and J by 1 base, leaving 5 bases between them. Germline-derived CDR1 and CDR2 are DFQATT and SNEGSKA (reference sequence). CDR3 loop: CSATRSYEQYF. The CDR3, as DNA: TGCAGTGCTACCAGATCCTACGAGCAGTACTTC.

This clonotype was seen ten or more times. The chain uses TRBV6-1 and TRBJ2-3; TRBD2 matches at 9 bases. CDR3 length: 16 amino acids. Germline V gene data show CDR1 as MNHNS and CDR2 as SASEGT. J lost 3 bases, V lost 4 bases, and 8 bases had no gene match. The CDR3 DNA follows: TGTGCCAGCAGTGTGAGGGTAGCGGGAGTTACAGATACGCAGTATTTT. Translated: CASSVRVAGVTDTQYF.

The table lists this clonotype with many counts. V gene TRBV7-2 combines with J gene TRBJ1-6; D perhaps matches TRBD1 (6 bases). Germline V gene sequence: CDR1 SGHTA, CDR2 FQGNSA. Trimming took 1 base from V and 15 from J, leaving 16 bases between them. There are 14 residues in the CDR3. The CDR3, as DNA: TGTGCCAGCAGCTTAGTCAGGGGCACGGGCGGCCTCCACTTT. This gives the protein CASSLVRGTGGLHF. Variable domain in full (rest from reference TRBV7-2 and TRBJ1-6): GAGVSQSPSNKVTEKGKDVELRCDPISGHTALYWYRQSLGQGLEFLIYFQGNSAPDKSGLPSDRFSAERTGGSVSTLTIQRTQQEDSAVYLCASSLVRGTGGLHFGNGTRLTVT.

This clonotype has at least ten counts. This sequence joins TRBV5-5 and TRBJ1-2, with D perhaps TRBD1 (5 bases). The CDR3 has 14 amino acids. With 5 bases removed from V and 1 base from J, the gap between germline ends came to 12 bases. Germline V gene sequence: CDR1 SGHKS, CDR2 YYEKEE (reference sequence). The CDR3 DNA reads TGTGCCAGCAGTTACGACAGAAGTAACTATGGCTACACCTTC. Amino acid sequence: CASSYDRSNYGYTF.

The J gene is TRBJ2-1, the V gene TRBV7-8; TRBD2 matches 8 bases. Germline V CDR1 and CDR2: SGHVS, FQNEAQ. J lost 3 bases, V lost 4 bases, and 5 bases had no gene match. CDR3 size: 15 residues. CDR3 region: CASSSGRASYNEQFF. CDR3 coding DNA: TGTGCCAGCAGCTCCGGGAGGGCTAGCTACAATGAGCAGTTCTTC.

In its sample, this clonotype was seen many times. The chain joins TRBV20-1 to TRBJ1-2; 7 bases match TRBD1. Germline V gene lookup returns CDR1 DFQATT and CDR2 SNEGSKA (reference sequence). J gave up 7 bases and V 0 bases, and 5 bases lay outside the gene matches. The CDR3 has 13 residues. For the CDR3, the DNA is TGCAGTGCTAGAGAAGAGGGGGCTGGTGGCTACACCTTC. As protein: CSAREEGAGGYTF.

This clonotype was counted between two and nine times. This chain links TRBV2 with TRBJ2-3, with 7 bases that match TRBD1. J was trimmed by 1 base and V by 8 bases; bases with no gene match: 12. Looked up from germline, CDR1 is SNHLY and CDR2 is FYNNEI. The CDR3 is 16 residues long. For the CDR3, the DNA is TGTGCCAGCTCTAAGGGGGCCGCGCTCGGCACAGATACGCAGTATTTT. It encodes CASSKGAALGTDTQYF.

Many counts were recorded for this clonotype. The rearrangement links TRBV4-3 to TRBJ2-1; a possible D gene is TRBD1 (6 bases). This CDR3 comprises 15 residues. Germline V gene sequence: CDR1 LGHNA, CDR2 YSLEER. V was shortened by 0 bases and J by 6 bases, with 12 bases between the two germline ends. CDR3 bases: TGCGCCAGCAGCCAAGATAGTCGAGGGGGCAATGAGCAGTTCTTC. Encoded protein: CASSQDSRGGNEQFF.

In this sample, this clonotype turned up many times. V gene TRBV10-3 combines with J gene TRBJ1-2, with no clear D. CDR1 ENHRY and CDR2 SYGVKD come from the germline V gene. The CDR3 loop spans 13 amino acids. Deletions cut 6 bases from V and 1 base from J, with 9 bases between. The CDR3 reads CAISLEDNYGYTF. The CDR3 DNA reads TGTGCCATCAGCCTCGAGGATAACTATGGCTACACCTTC.

The sample holds many counts of this clonotype. The chain carries TRBV7-8 and TRBJ1-1, with a possible D match to TRBD1 (6 bases). The V gene lost 1 base and the J gene lost 5 bases, with 14 bases spanning the gap. The CDR3 is made up of 15 amino acids. Germline V gene sequence: CDR1 SGHVS, CDR2 FQNEAQ. CDR3 protein: CASSLVPGEWTEAFF. The CDR3 coding sequence is TGTGCCAGCAGCTTAGTACCAGGGGAATGGACTGAAGCTTTCTTT.

There are many counts of this clonotype. The CDR3 bases are TGTGCCAGCAGCTTTAGGTTCGGGACCCTAATATTCGATGAGCAGTTCTTC. Protein sequence: CASSFRFGTLIFDEQFF. The J gene is TRBJ2-1, the V gene TRBV7-9; D is perhaps TRBD1 or TRBD2 (5 bases each). Germline CDR1 SEHNR, CDR2 FQNEAQ (reference sequence). With 3 bases removed from V and 8 bases from J, the gap between germline ends came to 23 bases. This CDR3 region has 17 residues.

The chain joins TRBV4-2 to TRBJ1-3; maybe TRBD1 (5 bases). The V end lost 0 bases, the J end lost 0 bases, and 9 bases lay between the germline ends. The CDR3 sequence is 16 residues long. From germline, CDR1 is LGHNA and CDR2 YNFKEQ. The CDR3 protein is CASSQESTASGNTIYF. The DNA of the CDR3 is TGTGCCAGCAGCCAAGAATCGACAGCCTCTGGAAACACCATATATTTT.

The genes are TRBV28 and TRBJ2-1, with TRBD2 as a possible D gene (6 bases). CDR3 size: 18 residues. Trimming took off 6 bases at V and 2 bases at J, with 23 bases between the two ends. Germline CDR1 MDHEN, CDR2 SYDVKM. CDR3 sequence: CASRPRNPGAGTYNEQFF. In nucleotides, the CDR3 is TGTGCCAGCAGACCCCGAAACCCCGGGGCGGGAACCTACAATGAGCAGTTCTTC.

This clonotype appeared a few times. This chain links TRBV5-5 with TRBJ1-2, with TRBD1 matching over 7 bases. The length of the CDR3 is 14 residues. V lost 4 bases and J lost 4; bases outside the gene matches: 7. Germline CDR1 and CDR2: SGHKS and YYEKEE (reference sequence). The CDR3 reads CASSRGTDFYGYTF. Here the CDR3 DNA reads TGTGCCAGCAGCCGAGGGACAGATTTCTATGGCTACACCTTC.

This clonotype was counted only a few times. In nucleotides, the CDR3 is TGCAGTGCCCCGGGAGGGGCGGACATTCAGTACTTC. As protein: CSAPGGADIQYF. The chain employs TRBV20-1 and TRBJ2-4; TRBD2 matches at 8 bases. Germline CDR1 is DFQATT and CDR2 is SNEGSKA (reference sequence). CDR3 size: 12 residues. Losses at the gene ends were 6 bases for V and 8 bases for J; bases not matched to a gene: 6.